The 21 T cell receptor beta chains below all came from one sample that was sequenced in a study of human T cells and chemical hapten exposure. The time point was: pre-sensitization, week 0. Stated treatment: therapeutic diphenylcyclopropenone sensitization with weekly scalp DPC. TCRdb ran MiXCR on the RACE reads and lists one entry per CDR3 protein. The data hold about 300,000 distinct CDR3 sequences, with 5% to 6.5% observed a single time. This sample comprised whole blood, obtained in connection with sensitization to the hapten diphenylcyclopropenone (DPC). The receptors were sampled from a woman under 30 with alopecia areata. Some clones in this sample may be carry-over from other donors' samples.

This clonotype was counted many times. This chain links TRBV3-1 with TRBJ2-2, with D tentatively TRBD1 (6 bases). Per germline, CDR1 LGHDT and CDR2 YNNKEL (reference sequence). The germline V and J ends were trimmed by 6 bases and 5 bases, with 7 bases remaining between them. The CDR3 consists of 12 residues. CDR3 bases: TGTGCCAGCAGACAGGGAACCGGGGAGCTGTTTTTT. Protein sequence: CASRQGTGELFF.

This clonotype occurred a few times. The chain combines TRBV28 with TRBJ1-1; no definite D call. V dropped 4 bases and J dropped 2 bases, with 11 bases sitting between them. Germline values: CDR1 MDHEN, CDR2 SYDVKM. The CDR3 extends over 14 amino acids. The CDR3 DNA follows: TGTGCCAGCAGTTCCCTGGGGAGTAACACTGAAGCTTTCTTT. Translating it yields CASSSLGSNTEAFF.

The CDR3 DNA follows: TGTGCCATCAGTGAGGGTAGTAGCGGAACTAATGAGCAGTTCTTC. Its translation: CAISEGSSGTNEQFF. The V gene is TRBV10-3, the J gene TRBJ2-1, with D maybe TRBD2 (6 bases). This CDR3 has 15 residues. Trimming pared 2 bases from V and 7 bases from J, leaving 15 bases between. Germline V lookup: CDR1 ENHRY, CDR2 SYGVKD.

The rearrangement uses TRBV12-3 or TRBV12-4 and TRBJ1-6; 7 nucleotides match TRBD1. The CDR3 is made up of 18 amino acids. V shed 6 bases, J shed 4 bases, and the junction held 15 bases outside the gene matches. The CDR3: CASSQRWGTVFYNSPLHF. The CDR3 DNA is TGTGCCAGCAGCCAAAGGTGGGGGACAGTCTTTTATAATTCACCCCTCCACTTT.

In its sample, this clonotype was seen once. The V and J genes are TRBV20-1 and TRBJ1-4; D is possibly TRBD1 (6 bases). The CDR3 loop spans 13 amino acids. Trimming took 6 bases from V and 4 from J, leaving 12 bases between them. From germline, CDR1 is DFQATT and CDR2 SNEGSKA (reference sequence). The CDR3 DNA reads TGCAGTGCCAAAGGGGACATTAATGAAAAACTGTTTTTT. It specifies CSAKGDINEKLFF.

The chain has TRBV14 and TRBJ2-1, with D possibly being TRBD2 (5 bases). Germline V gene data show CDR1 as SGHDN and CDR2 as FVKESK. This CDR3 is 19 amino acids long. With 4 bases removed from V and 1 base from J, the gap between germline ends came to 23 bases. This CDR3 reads CASSPGGRRGLTSYNEQFF. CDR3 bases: TGTGCCAGCAGCCCCGGAGGACGGCGAGGGCTTACTTCCTACAATGAGCAGTTCTTC. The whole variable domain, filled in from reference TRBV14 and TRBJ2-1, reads EAGVTQFPSHSVIEKGQTVTLRCDPISGHDNLYWYRRVMGKEIKFLLHFVKESKQDESGMPNNRFLAERTGGTYSTLKVQPAELEDSGVYFCASSPGGRRGLTSYNEQFFGPGTRLTVL.

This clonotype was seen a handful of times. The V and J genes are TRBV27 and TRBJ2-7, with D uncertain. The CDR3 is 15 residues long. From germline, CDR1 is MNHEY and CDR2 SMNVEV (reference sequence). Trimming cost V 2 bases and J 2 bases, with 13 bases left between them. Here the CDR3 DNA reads TGTGCCAGCAGTTTAGGACCCGAACCTGCCTACGAGCAGTACTTC. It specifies CASSLGPEPAYEQYF.

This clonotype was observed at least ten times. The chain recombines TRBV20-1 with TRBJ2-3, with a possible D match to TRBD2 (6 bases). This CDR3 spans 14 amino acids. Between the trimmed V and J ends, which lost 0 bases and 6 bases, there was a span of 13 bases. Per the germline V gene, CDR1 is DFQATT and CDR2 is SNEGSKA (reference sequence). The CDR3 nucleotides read TGCAGTGCTAGAGAACTAGCCTTCACGGATACGCAGTATTTT. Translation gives CSARELAFTDTQYF.

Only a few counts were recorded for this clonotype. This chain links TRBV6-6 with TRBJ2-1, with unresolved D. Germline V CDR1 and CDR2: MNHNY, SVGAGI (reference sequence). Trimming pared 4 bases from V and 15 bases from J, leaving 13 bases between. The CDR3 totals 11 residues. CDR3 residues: CASSLENKRFF. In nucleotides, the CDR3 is TGTGCCAGCAGTTTAGAGAATAAACGGTTCTTC.

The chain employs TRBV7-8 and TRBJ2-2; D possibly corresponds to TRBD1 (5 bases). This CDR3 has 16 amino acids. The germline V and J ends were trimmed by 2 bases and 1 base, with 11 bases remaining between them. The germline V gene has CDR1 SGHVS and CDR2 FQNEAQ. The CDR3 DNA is TGTGCCAGCAGCTTACCCGTAACAGGGAACACCGGGGAGCTGTTTTTT. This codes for CASSLPVTGNTGELFF.

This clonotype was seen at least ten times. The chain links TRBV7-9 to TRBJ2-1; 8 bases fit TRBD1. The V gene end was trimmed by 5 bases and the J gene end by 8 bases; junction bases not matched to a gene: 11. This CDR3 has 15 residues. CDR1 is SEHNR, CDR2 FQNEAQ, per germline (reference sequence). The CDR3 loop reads CASSQGQAPLDEQFF. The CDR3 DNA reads TGTGCCAGCAGCCAGGGACAGGCTCCCTTGGATGAGCAGTTCTTC.

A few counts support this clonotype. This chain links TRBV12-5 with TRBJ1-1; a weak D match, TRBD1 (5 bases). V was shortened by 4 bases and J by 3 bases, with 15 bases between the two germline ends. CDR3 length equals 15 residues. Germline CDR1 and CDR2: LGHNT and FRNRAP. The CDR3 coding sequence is TGTGCTAGTGGTTCCGGGGAGGGGATGGACACTGAAGCTTTCTTT. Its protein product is CASGSGEGMDTEAFF.

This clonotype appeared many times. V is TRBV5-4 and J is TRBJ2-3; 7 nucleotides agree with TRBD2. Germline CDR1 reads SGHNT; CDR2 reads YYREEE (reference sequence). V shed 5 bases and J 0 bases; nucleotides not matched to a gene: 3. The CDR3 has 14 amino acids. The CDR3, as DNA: TGTGCCAGCAGTGGGAGGGAGAGCACAGATACGCAGTATTTT. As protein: CASSGRESTDTQYF.

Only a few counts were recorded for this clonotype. This chain's CDR3 is CASSQDWNEQFF. The CDR3, as DNA: TGTGCCAGCAGCCAAGACTGGAATGAGCAGTTCTTC. The chain couples TRBV14 to TRBJ2-1, with unresolved D. This CDR3 comprises 12 residues. Germline loops: CDR1 SGHDN, CDR2 FVKESK. The V end was cut by 0 bases, the J end by 7 bases, with 4 bases between.

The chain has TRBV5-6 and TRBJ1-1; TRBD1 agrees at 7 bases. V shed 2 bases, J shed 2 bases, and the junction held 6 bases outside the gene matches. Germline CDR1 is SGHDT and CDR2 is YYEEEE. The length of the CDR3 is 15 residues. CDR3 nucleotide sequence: TGTGCCAGCAGCTTTGGCAGGGGGTATAACACTGAAGCTTTCTTT. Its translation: CASSFGRGYNTEAFF.

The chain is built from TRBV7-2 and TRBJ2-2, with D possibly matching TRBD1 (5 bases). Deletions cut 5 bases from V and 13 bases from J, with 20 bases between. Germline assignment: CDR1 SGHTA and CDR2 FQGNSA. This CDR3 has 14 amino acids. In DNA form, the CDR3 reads TGTGCCAGCAGCCCCCGTCGAACAGGTTTGGGGCTGTTTTTT. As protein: CASSPRRTGLGLFF.

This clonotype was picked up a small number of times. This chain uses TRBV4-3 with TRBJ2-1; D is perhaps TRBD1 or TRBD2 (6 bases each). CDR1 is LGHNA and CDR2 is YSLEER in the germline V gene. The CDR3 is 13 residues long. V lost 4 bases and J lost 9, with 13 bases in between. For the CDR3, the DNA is TGCGCCAGCAGCCGCAAAGAGGGGGGTGAGCAGTTCTTC. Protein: CASSRKEGGEQFF.

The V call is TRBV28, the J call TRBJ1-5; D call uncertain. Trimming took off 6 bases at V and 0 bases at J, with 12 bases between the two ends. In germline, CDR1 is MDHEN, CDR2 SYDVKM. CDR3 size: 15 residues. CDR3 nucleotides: TGTGCCAGCAGGTATCAGCATTATAGCAATCAGCCCCAGCATTTT. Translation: CASRYQHYSNQPQHF.

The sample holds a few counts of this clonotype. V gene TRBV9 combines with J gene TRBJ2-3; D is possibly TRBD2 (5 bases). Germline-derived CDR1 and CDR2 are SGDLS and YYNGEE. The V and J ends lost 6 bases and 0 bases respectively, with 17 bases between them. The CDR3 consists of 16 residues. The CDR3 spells CASTPRAAASTDTQYF. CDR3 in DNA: TGTGCCAGCACTCCGAGAGCGGCCGCGAGCACAGATACGCAGTATTTT.

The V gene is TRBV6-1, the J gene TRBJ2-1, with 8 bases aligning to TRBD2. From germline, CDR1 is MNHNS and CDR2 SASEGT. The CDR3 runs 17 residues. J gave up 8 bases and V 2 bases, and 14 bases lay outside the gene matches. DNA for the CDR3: TGTGCCAGCAGTGAATCCCTCAGGGGCGGGGGGTTCGATGAGCAGTTCTTC. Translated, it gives CASSESLRGGGFDEQFF.

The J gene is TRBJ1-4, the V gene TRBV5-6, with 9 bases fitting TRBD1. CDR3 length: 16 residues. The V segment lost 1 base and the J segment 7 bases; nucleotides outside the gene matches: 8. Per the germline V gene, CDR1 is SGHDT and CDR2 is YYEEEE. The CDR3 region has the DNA TGTGCCAGCAGCTTGAATCCGACAGGGGGAGTTGAAAAACTGTTTTTT. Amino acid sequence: CASSLNPTGGVEKLFF.